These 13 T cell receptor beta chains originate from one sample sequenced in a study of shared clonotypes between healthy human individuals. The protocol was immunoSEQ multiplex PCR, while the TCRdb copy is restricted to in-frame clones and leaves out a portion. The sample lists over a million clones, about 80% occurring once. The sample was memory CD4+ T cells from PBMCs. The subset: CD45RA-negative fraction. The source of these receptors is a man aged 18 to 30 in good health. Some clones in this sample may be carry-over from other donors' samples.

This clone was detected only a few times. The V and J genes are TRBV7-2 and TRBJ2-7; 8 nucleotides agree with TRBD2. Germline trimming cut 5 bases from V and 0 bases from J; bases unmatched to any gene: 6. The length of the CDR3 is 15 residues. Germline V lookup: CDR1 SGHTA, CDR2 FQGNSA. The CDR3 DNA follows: TGTGCCAGCAGCCCCATGCGGGAGGCCTCCTACGAGCAGTACTTC. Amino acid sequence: CASSPMREASYEQYF.

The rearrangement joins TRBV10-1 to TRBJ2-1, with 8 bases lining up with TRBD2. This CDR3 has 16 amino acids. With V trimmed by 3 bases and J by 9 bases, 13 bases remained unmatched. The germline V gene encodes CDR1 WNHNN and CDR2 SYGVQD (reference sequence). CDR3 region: CASSDFEDSGIGEQFF. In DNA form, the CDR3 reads TGCGCCAGCAGTGACTTCGAGGATAGCGGGATTGGTGAGCAGTTCTTC.

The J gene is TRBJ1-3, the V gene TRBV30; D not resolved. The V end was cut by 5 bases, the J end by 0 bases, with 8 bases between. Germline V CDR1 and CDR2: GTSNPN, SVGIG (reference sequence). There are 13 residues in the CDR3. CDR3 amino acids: CAWAVLSGNTIYF. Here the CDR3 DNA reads TGTGCCTGGGCGGTGCTCTCTGGAAACACCATATATTTT.

The DNA for the CDR3 is TGCGCCAGCAGCTTGGGGACGGAGGCCTACGAGCAGTACTTC. Its protein is CASSLGTEAYEQYF. The J gene is TRBJ2-7, the V gene TRBV5-1; maybe TRBD2 (5 bases). V lost 0 bases and J lost 2, with 9 bases in between. This CDR3 has 14 amino acids. Looked up from germline, CDR1 is SGHRS and CDR2 is YFSETQ.

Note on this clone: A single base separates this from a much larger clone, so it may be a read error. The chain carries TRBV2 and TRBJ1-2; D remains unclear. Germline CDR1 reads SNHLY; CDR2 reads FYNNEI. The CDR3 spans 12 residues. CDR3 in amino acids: CVSSVGLYGYTF. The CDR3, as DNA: TGTGTCAGCAGTGTAGGACTGTATGGCTACACCTTC.

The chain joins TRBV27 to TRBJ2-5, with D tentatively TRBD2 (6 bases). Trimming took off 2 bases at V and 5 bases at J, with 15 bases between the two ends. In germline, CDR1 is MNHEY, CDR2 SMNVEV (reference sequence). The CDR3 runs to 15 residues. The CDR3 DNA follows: TGTGCCAGCAGTTTAGCCCGCGGTGGAGGGGAGACCCAGTACTTC. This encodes CASSLARGGGETQYF.

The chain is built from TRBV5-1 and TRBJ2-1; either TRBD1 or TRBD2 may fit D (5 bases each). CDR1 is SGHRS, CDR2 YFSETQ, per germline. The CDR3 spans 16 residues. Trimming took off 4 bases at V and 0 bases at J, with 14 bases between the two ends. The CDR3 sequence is CASSLIGDASYNEQFF. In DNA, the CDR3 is TGCGCCAGCAGCCTAATAGGGGACGCCTCCTACAATGAGCAGTTCTTC.

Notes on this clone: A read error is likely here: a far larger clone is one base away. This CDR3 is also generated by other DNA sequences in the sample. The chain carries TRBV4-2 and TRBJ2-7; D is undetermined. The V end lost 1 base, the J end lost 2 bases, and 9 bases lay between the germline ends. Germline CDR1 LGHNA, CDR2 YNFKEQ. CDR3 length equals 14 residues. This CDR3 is CASSQGTRPYEQYF. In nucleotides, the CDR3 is TGTGCCAGCAGCCAAGGGACCAGGCCCTACGAGCAGTACTTC.

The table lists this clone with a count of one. CDR3 bases: TGTGCCAGCAGTTCCTCTCGGGGGAGTATGGGGTCCTACAATGAGCAGTTCTTC. Its protein product is CASSSSRGSMGSYNEQFF. The chain carries TRBV27 and TRBJ2-1, with D tentatively TRBD2 (6 bases). The germline gives CDR1 MNHEY, CDR2 SMNVEV (reference sequence). This CDR3 is built from 18 residues. Trimming pared 4 bases from V and 1 base from J, leaving 20 bases between.

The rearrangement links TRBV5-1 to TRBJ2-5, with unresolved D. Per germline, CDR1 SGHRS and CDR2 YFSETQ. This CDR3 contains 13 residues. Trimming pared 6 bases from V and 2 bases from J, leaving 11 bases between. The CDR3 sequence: CASTKIPQETQYF. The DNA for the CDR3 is TGCGCCAGCACCAAAATACCACAAGAGACCCAGTACTTC.

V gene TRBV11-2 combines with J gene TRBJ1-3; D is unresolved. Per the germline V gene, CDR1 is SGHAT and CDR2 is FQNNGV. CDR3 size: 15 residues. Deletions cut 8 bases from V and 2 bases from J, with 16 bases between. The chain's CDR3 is CASASRSWAGNTIYF. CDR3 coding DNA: TGTGCCAGCGCCAGCCGCAGTTGGGCTGGAAACACCATATATTTT.

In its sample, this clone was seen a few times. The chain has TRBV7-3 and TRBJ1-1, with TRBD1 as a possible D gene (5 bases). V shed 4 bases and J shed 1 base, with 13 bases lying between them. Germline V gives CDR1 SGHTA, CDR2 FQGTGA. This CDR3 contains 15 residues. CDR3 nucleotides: TGTGCCAGCAGCTCGGGGGAGGGCCAGAACACTGAAGCTTTCTTT. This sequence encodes CASSSGEGQNTEAFF.

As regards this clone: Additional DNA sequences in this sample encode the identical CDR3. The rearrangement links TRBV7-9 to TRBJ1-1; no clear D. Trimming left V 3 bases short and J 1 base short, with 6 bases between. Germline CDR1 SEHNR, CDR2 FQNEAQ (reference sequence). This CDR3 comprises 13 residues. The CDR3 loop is CASSLTANTEAFF. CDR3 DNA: TGTGCCAGCAGCTTGACGGCGAACACTGAAGCTTTCTTT.